This T cell receptor (beta chain) was sequenced in a study of T cells after posttransplantation cyclophosphamide. A marrow graft followed busulfan-fludarabine conditioning, with cyclophosphamide on days +3 and +4. Points from the study as a whole: Blood and skin or GI T cell repertoires showed limited TRB overlap. Later blood repertoires were often dominated by clones from the donor CD8+ memory compartment. Recipient CMV seropositivity and CMV reactivation strongly tracked TRB clonality.

Remarks on this clone: Its antigen remains unidentified.

This CDR3 contains 13 residues. V shed 5 bases and J 7 bases; nucleotides not matched to a gene: 7. Germline CDR1 is LNHNV and CDR2 is YYDKDF (reference sequence). Measured with immunoSEQ multiplex PCR; TCRdb has only the in-frame clones, and not every one. The sample lists tens of thousands of clones; roughly nine tenths were seen once. The rearrangement uses TRBV15 and TRBJ1-1, with 7 positions matching TRBD1. The specimen was PBMCs, collected after allogeneic stem cell transplant with posttransplant cyclophosphamide. The clonotype originates from a female patient younger than 45 who received an allogeneic stem cell transplant from an unrelated donor, was CMV-positive, and had no GVHD. Some of the T cells may derive from the graft donor. The CDR3 region has the DNA TGTGCCACCAGCCGACCCTGGGACAGTGAAGCTTTCTTT. Protein sequence: CATSRPWDSEAFF.